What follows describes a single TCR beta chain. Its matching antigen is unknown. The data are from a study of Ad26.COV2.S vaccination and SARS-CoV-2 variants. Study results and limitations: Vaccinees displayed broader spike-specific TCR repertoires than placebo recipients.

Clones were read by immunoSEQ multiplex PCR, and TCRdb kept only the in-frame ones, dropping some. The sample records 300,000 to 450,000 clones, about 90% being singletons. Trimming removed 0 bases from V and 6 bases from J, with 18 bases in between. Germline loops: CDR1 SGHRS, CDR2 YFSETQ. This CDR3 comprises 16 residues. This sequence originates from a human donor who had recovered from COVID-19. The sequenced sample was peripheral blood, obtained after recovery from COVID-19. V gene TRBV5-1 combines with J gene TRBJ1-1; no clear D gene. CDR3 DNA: TGCGCCAGCAGCTTGGACGCAGGCCCGGTCGCCCCTGAAGCTTTCTTT. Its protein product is CASSLDAGPVAPEAFF.